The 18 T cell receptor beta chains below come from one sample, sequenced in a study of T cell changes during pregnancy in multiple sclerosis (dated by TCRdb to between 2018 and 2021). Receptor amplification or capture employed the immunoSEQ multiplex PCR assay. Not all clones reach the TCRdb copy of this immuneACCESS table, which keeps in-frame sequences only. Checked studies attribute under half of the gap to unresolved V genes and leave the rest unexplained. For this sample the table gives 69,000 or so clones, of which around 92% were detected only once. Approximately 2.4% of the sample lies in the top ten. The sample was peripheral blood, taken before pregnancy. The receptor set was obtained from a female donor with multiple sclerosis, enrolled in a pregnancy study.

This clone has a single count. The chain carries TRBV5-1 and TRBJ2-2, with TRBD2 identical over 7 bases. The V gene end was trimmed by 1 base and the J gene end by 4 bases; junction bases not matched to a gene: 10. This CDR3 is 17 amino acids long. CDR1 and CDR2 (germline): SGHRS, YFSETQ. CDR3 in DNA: TGCGCCAGCAGCTTGACCGGGGGGTTTAGGTTCACCGGGGAGCTGTTTTTT. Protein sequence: CASSLTGGFRFTGELFF.

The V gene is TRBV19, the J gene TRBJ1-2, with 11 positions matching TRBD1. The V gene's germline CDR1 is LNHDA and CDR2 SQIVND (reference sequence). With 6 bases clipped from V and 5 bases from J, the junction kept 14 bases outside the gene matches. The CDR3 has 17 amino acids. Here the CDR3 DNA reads TGTGCCAGTAGACTATCCGGGACAGGGGGTCTTTCGTATGGCTACACCTTC. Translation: CASRLSGTGGLSYGYTF.

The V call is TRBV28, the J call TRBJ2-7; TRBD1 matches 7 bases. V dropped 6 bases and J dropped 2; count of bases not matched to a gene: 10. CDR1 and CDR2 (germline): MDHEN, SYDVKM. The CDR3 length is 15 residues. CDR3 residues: CASSKDRYIPYEQYF. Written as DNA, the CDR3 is TGTGCCAGCAGCAAGGACAGGTACATCCCCTACGAGCAGTACTTC.

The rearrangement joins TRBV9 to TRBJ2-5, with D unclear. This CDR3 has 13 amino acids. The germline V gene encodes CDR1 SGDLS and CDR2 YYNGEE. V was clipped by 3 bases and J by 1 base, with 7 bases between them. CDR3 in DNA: TGTGCCAGCAGCGCCCATCCCCAAGAGACCCAGTACTTC. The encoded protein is CASSAHPQETQYF.

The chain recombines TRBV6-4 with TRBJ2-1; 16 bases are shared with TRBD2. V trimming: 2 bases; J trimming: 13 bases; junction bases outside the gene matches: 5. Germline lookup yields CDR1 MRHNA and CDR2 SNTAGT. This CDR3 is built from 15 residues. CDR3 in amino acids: CASSDAGLAGGPQFF. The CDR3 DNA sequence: TGTGCCAGCAGTGACGCGGGACTAGCGGGAGGGCCACAGTTCTTC.

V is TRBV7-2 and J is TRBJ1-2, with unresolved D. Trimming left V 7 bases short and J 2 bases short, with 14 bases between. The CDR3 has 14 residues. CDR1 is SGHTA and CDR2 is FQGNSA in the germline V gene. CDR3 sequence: CASTGVGRNYGYTF. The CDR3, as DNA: TGTGCCAGCACCGGGGTTGGAAGAAACTATGGCTACACCTTC. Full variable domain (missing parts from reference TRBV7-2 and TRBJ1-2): GAGVSQSPSNKVTEKGKDVELRCDPISGHTALYWYRQSLGQGLEFLIYFQGNSAPDKSGLPSDRFSAERTGGSVSTLTIQRTQQEDSAVYLCASTGVGRNYGYTFGSGTRLTVV.

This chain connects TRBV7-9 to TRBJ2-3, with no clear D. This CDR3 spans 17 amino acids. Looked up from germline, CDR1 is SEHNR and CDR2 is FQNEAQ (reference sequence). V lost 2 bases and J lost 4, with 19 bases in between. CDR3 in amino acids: CASSLLTRYSLSDTQYF. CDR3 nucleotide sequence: TGTGCCAGCAGCTTATTAACCCGGTACAGCCTGTCAGATACGCAGTATTTT.

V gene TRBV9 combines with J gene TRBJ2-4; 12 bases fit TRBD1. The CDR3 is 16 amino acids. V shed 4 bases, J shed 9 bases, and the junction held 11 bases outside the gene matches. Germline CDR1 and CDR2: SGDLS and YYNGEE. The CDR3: CASSPGTGGALGIQYF. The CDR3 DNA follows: TGTGCCAGCAGCCCGGGGACAGGGGGCGCATTGGGCATTCAGTACTTC. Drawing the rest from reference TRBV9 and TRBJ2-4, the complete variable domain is DSGVTQTPKHLITATGQRVTLRCSPRSGDLSVYWYQQSLDQGLQFLIQYYNGEERAKGNILERFSAQQFPDLHSELNLSSLELGDSALYFCASSPGTGGALGIQYFGAGTRLSVL.

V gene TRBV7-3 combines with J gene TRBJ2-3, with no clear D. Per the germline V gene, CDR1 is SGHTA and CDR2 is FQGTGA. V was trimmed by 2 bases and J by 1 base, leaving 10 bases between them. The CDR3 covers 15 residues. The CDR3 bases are TGTGCCAGCAGCTTAGTGGGCGATGGCACAGATACGCAGTATTTT. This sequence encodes CASSLVGDGTDTQYF. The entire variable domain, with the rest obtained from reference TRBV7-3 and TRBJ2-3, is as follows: GAGVSQTPSNKVTEKGKYVELRCDPISGHTALYWYRQSLGQGPEFLIYFQGTGAADDSGLPNDRFFAVRPEGSVSTLKIQRTERGDSAVYLCASSLVGDGTDTQYFGPGTRLTVL.

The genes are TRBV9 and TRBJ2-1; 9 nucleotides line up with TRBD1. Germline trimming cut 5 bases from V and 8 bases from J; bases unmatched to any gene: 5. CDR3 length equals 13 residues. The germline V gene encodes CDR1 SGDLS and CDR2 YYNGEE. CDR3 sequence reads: CASRGTGRDEQFF. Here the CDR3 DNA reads TGTGCCAGCAGGGGGACAGGGAGGGATGAGCAGTTCTTC. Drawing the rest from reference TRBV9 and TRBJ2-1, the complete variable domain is DSGVTQTPKHLITATGQRVTLRCSPRSGDLSVYWYQQSLDQGLQFLIQYYNGEERAKGNILERFSAQQFPDLHSELNLSSLELGDSALYFCASRGTGRDEQFFGPGTRLTVL.

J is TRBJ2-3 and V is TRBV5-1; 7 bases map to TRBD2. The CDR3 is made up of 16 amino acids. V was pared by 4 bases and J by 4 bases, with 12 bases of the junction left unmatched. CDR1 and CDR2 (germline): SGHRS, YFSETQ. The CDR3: CASSRTSALGADTQYF. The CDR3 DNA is TGCGCCAGCAGCCGCACTAGCGCTCTCGGGGCAGATACGCAGTATTTT.

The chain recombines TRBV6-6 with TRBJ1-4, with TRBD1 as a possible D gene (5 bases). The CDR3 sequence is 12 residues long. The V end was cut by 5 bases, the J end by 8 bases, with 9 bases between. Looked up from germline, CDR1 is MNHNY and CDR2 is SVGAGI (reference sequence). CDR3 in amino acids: CASSPGIEKLFF. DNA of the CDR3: TGTGCCAGCAGTCCAGGGATAGAAAAACTGTTTTTT.

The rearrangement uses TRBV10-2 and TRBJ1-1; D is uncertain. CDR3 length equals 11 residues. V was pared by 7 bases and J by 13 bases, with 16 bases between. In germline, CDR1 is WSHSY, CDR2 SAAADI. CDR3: CASKGRVDGFF. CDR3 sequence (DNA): TGCGCCAGCAAAGGGAGGGTTGACGGTTTCTTT.

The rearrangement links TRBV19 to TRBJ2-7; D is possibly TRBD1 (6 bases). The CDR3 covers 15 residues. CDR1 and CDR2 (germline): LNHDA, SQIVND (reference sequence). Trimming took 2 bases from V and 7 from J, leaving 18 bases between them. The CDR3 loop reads CASSIRGNEAFEQYF. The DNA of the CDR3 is TGTGCCAGTAGTATAAGGGGGAATGAAGCGTTTGAGCAGTACTTC.

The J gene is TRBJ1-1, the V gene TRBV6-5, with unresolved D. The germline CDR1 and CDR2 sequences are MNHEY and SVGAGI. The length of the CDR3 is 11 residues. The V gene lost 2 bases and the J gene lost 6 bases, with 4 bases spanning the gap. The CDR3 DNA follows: TGTGCCAGCAGTTACGGCCCTGAAGCTTTCTTT. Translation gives CASSYGPEAFF.

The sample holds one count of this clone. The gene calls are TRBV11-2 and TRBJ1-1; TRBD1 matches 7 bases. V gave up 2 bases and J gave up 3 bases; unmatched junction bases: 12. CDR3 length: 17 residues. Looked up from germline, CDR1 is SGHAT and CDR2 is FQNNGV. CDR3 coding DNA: TGTGCCAGCAGCTTAAAAGTACAGGGGAGCCCGGACACTGAAGCTTTCTTT. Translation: CASSLKVQGSPDTEAFF.

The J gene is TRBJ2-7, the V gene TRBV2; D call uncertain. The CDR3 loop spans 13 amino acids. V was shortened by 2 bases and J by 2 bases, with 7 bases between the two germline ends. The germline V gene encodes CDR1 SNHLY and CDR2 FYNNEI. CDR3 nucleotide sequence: TGTGCCAGCAGTGAACCATTCACCTACGAGCAGTACTTC. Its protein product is CASSEPFTYEQYF.

The CDR3 spells CASSPPDRGDQPQHF. As DNA, the CDR3 is TGTGCCAGCTCACCACCAGACAGGGGGGATCAGCCCCAGCATTTT. The chain recombines TRBV18 with TRBJ1-5; 9 positions agree with TRBD1. With V trimmed by 0 bases and J by 5 bases, 2 bases remained unmatched. The CDR3 consists of 15 residues. Germline V CDR1 and CDR2: KGHSH, LQKENI. Based on the CDR3 plus reference TRBV18 and TRBJ1-5, the full variable domain is NAGVMQNPRHLVRRRGQEARLRCSPMKGHSHVYWYRQLPEEGLKFMVYLQKENIIDESGMPKERFSAEFPKEGPSILRIQQVVRGDSAAYFCASSPPDRGDQPQHFGDGTRLSIL.